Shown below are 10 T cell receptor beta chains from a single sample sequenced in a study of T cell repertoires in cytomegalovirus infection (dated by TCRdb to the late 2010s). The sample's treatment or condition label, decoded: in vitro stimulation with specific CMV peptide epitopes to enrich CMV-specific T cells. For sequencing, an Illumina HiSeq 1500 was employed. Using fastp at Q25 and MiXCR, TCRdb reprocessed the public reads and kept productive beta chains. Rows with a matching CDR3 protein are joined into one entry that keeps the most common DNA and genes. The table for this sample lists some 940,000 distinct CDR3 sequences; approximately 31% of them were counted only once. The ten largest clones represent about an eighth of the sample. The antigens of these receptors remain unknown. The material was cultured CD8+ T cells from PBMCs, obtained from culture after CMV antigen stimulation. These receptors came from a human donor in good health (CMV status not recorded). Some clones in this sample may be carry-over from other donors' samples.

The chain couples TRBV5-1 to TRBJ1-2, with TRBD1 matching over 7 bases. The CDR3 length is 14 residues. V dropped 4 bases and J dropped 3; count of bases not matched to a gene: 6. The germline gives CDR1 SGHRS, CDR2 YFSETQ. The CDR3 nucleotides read TGCGCCAGCAGCCACCGGGACAGTGACTATGGCTACACCTTC. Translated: CASSHRDSDYGYTF.

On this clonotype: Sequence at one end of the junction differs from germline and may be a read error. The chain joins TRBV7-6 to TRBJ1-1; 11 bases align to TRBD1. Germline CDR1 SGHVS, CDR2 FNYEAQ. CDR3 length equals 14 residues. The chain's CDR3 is CVSSPDRGHTEAFF. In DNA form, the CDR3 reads TGTGTCAGCAGTCCGGACAGGGGGCATACTGAAGCTTTCTTT.

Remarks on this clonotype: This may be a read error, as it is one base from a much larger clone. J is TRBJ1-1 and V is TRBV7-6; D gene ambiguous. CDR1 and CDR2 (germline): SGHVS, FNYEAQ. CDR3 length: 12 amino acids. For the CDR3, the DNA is TGTGCCAGCAGCTCCCCGAACGCTGAAGCTTTCTTT. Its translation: CASSSPNAEAFF.

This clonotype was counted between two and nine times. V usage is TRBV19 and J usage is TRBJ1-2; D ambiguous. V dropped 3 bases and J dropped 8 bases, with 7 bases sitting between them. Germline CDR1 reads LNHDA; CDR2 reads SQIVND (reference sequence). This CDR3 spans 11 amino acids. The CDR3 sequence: CASSISRGYTF. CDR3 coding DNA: TGTGCCAGTAGTATTTCGAGAGGCTACACCTTC.

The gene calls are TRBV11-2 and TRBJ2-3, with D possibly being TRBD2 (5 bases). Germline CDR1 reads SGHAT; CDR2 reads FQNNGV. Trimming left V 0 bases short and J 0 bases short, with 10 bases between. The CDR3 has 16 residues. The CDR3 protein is CASSLDSPGSTDTQYF. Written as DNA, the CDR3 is TGTGCCAGCAGCTTAGATTCGCCGGGAAGCACAGATACGCAGTATTTT.

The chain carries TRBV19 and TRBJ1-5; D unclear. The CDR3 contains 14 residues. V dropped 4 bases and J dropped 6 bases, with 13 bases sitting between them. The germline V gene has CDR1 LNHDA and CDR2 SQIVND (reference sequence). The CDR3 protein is CASSNGDYRQPQHF. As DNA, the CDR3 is TGTGCCAGTAGTAATGGTGACTACCGTCAGCCCCAGCATTTT. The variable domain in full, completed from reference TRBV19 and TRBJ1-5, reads DGGITQSPKYLFRKEGQNVTLSCEQNLNHDAMYWYRQDPGQGLRLIYYSQIVNDFQKGDIAEGYSVSREKKESFPLTVTSAQKNPTAFYLCASSNGDYRQPQHFGDGTRLSIL.

The DNA of the CDR3 is TGCGCCAGCAGGAACCCAGGGGCCGCCTATGGCTACACCTTC. Protein sequence: CASRNPGAAYGYTF. The rearrangement links TRBV5-1 to TRBJ1-2, with D perhaps matching TRBD1 (6 bases). Germline CDR1 is SGHRS and CDR2 is YFSETQ. There are 14 residues in the CDR3. The ends were cut back, 5 bases at V and 4 bases at J, with 15 bases in the middle. Full variable domain (outside the CDR3, taken from reference TRBV5-1 and TRBJ1-2): KAGVTQTPRYLIKTRGQQVTLSCSPISGHRSVSWYQQTPGQGLQFLFEYFSETQRNKGNFPGRFSGRQFSNSRSEMNVSTLELGDSALYLCASRNPGAAYGYTFGSGTRLTVV.

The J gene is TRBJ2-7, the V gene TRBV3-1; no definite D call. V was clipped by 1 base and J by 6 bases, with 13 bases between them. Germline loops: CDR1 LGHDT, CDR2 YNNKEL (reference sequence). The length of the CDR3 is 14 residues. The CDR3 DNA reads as TGTGCCAGCAGCCAAGGTGGGGTGTACGGCGAGCAGTACTTC. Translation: CASSQGGVYGEQYF.

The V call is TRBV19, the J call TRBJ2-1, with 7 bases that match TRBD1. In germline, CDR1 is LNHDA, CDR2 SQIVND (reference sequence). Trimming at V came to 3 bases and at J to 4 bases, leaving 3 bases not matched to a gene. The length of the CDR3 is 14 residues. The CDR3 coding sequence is TGTGCCAGTAGTATCCTACAGGGGTACAATGAGCAGTTCTTC. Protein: CASSILQGYNEQFF.

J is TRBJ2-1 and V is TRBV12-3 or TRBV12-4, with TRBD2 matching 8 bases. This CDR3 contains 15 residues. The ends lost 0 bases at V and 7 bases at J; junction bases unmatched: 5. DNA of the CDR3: TGTGCCAGCAGTTTAGCGACGGGGGGGATGAATGAGCAGTTCTTC. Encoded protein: CASSLATGGMNEQFF.